The table lists the clone carrying this T cell receptor (beta chain) with many counts. Its antigen is unidentified. This record belongs to a study of T cells in Graves' hyperthyroidism and ophthalmopathy. Overall study: Peripheral blood was acquired at first diagnosis, ahead of any therapy whatsoever. Study conclusions and caveats: Ophthalmopathy cases were set apart from stable hyperthyroidism by a 13 V-J model. In the blood, most expanded thyroid clonotypes above 0.001 appeared as well.

The source material, RNA transcripts, was used to amplify TCR beta CDR3 regions. HTBI primers were used for first-round RT-PCR of the TCR CDR3. One entry per CDR3 protein, called by TCRdb with MiXCR from the multiplex PCR reads. The table shows more than 350,000 distinct CDR3 sequences, with around 15% occurring only once. In the ophthalmopathy cohort, Clinical Activity Score was at least 3, NOSPECS grade at least 4, and duration under 3 months. The sequenced sample consisted of blood. The source of this sequence is a woman aged 55-69 years with Graves' ophthalmopathy.

CDR3 protein: CATPMRLADEQFF. DNA of the CDR3: TGTGCCACCCCCATGCGACTAGCGGATGAGCAGTTCTTC. The chain employs TRBV7-4 and TRBJ2-1; 9 bases match TRBD2. The germline V gene encodes CDR1 SGHVT and CDR2 SQSDAQ. The CDR3 contains 13 residues. J was trimmed by 8 bases and V by 10 bases; bases with no gene match: 9.